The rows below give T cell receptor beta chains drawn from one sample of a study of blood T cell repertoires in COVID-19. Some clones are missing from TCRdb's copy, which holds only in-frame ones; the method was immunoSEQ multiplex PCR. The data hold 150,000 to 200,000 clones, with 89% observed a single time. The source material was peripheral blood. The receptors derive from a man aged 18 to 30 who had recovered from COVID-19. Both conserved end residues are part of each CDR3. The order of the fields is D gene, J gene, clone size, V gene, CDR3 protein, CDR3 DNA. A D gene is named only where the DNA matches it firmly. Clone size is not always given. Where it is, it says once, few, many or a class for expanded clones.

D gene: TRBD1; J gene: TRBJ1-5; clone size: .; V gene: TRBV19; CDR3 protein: CASSIGNRGQPQHF; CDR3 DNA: TGTGCCAGTAGTATAGGGAACAGGGGCCAGCCCCAGCATTTT
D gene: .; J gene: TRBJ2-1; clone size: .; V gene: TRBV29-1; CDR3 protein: CSDAPRDNEQFF; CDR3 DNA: TGCAGCGACGCCCCTCGGGACAATGAGCAGTTCTTC
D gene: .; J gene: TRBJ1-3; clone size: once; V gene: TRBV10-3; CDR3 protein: CAGRQGSGNTIYF; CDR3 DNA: TGTGCCGGGCGGCAGGGCTCTGGAAACACCATATATTTT
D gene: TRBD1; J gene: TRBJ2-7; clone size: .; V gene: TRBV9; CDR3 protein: CASSGRDRRGEQYF; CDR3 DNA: TGTGCCAGCAGCGGTCGGGACAGAAGAGGCGAGCAGTACTTC
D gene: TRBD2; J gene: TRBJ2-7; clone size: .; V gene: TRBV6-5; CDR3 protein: CASMGTRGDEQYF; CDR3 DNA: TGTGCCAGCATGGGGACTAGAGGCGACGAGCAGTACTTC
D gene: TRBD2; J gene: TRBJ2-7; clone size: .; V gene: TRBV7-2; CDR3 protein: CASSLELAGPYEQYF; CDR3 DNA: TGTGCCAGCAGCTTAGAGCTAGCGGGGCCCTACGAGCAGTACTTC
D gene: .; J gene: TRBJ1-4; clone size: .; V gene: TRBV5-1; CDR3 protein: CASSSDPGGDEKLFF; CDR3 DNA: TGCGCCAGCAGCTCAGACCCGGGCGGGGATGAAAAACTGTTTTTT
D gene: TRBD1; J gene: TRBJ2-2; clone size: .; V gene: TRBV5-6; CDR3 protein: CASSPRDRGYTGELFF; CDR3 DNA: TGTGCCAGCAGCCCCCGGGACAGGGGCTACACCGGGGAGCTGTTTTTT
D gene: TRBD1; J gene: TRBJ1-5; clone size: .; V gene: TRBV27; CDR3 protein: CASSSGTGRNQPQHF; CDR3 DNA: TGTGCCAGCAGTTCCGGGACAGGAAGAAATCAGCCCCAGCATTTT
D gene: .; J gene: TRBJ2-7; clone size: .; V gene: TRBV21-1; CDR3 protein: CASSKAGGLAADYEQYF; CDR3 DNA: TGTGCCAGCAGCAAAGCTGGGGGACTAGCGGCAGACTACGAGCAGTACTTC
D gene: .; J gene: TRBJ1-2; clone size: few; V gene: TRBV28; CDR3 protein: CASSFGRGHNGYTF; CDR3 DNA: TGTGCCAGCAGTTTTGGCAGGGGTCATAATGGCTACACCTTC
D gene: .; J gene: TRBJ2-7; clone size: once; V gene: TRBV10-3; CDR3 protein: CAISESRDEQYF; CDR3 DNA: TGTGCCATCAGTGAGAGCAGGGACGAGCAGTACTTC
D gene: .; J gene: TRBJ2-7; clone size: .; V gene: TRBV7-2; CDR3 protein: CASSSYGTSYEQYF; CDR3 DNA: TGTGCCAGCAGCTCCTACGGGACTTCCTACGAGCAGTACTTC
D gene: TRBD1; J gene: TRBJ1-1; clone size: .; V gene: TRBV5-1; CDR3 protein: CASSLVGQGAWGEAFF; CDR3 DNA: TGCGCCAGCAGCTTGGTAGGACAGGGGGCCTGGGGTGAAGCTTTCTTT
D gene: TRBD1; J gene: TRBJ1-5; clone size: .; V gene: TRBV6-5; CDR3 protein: CASRSTGAGNQPQHF; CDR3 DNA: TGTGCCAGCAGGAGTACAGGGGCGGGCAATCAGCCCCAGCATTTT
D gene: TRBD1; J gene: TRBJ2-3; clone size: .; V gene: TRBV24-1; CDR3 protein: CATGQGSSDTQYF; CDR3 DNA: TGTGCCACGGGACAGGGGAGCTCGGATACGCAGTATTTT
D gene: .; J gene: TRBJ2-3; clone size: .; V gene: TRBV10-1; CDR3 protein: CAPGAGADTQYF; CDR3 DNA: TGCGCCCCAGGGGCGGGAGCAGATACGCAGTATTTT
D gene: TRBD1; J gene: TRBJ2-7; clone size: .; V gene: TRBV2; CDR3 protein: CASSEAVAGGSYEQYF; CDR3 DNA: TGTGCCAGCAGTGAAGCAGTGGCAGGGGGATCCTACGAGCAGTACTTC
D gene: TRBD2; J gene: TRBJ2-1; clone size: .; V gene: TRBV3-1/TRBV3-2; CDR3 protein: CASSQGWRESIYNEQFF; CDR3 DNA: TGTGCCAGCAGCCAAGGTTGGCGGGAGTCCATCTACAATGAGCAGTTCTTC
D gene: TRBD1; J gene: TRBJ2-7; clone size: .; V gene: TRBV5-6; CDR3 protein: CASSLGSRDRVEQYF; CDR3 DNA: TGTGCCAGCAGCCTAGGGTCCCGGGACAGGGTCGAGCAGTACTTC
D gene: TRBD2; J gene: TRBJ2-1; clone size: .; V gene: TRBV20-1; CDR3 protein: CSASARTIAGNEQFF; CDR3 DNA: TGCAGTGCTAGTGCTCGGACTATAGCGGGCAATGAGCAGTTCTTC
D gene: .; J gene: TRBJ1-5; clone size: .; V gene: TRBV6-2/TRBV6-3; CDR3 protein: CASSLAEANNQPQHF; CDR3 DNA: TGTGCCAGCAGTTTAGCGGAGGCGAACAATCAGCCCCAGCATTTT
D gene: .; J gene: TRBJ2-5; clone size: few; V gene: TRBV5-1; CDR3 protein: CASSSNQETQYF; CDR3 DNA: TGCGCCAGCAGCTCCAACCAAGAGACCCAGTACTTC
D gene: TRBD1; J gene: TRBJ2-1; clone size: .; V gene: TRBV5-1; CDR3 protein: CASSRGQEYNEQFF; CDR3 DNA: TGCGCCAGCAGCCGGGGACAGGAATACAATGAGCAGTTCTTC
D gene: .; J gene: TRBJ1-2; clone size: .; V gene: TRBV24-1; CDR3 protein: CATSTTANYGYTF; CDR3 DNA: TGTGCCACCAGTACGACAGCTAACTATGGCTACACCTTC